The rows below give T cell receptor beta chains drawn from one sample of a study of technical replicates of blood from a handful of donors. Here immunoSEQ multiplex PCR was the method, and the copy in TCRdb shows in-frame clones only, minus some. Of 65,000 to 95,000 clones listed, 95% to 97% are singletons. The sample was T cells isolated from PBMCs. These receptors were collected from a human donor in good health. Both conserved end residues are part of each CDR3. A D gene is named only where the DNA matches it firmly. Some rows mark clone size as missing; the rest say once, few, many or name a class of expanded clone.

j_call | d_call | clone_size | v_call | cdr3_length | cdr3_nt | cdr3_aa
TRBJ2-3 | - | - | TRBV19 | 13 | TGTGCCAGTTCCAACAGGGGCACAGATACGCAGTATTTT | CASSNRGTDTQYF
TRBJ1-5 | - | - | TRBV15 | 16 | TGTGCCACCAGCAGAGATGCAGGGGCGGTCAATCAGCCCCAGCATTTT | CATSRDAGAVNQPQHF
TRBJ2-5 | TRBD2 | - | TRBV2 | 16 | TGTGCCACCATGACTGGGACTAGCGGGAGGTGGGAGACCCAGTACTTC | CATMTGTSGRWETQYF
TRBJ2-1 | TRBD2 | - | TRBV5-4 | 15 | TGTGCCAGCAGCTTATCCGGGAGGTGGCCCAATGAGCAGTTCTTC | CASSLSGRWPNEQFF
TRBJ1-2 | - | - | TRBV6-5 | 13 | TGTGCCAGCAGTTACGGGCTTGTAGATGGCTACACCTTC | CASSYGLVDGYTF
TRBJ2-1 | - | - | TRBV7-6 | 16 | TGTGCCAGCAGCCCCCCCGGACACCTCGATGGCAATGAGCAGTTCTTC | CASSPPGHLDGNEQFF
TRBJ2-5 | TRBD2 | - | TRBV6-1 | 17 | TGTGCCAGCAGTGAGGGGACTAGCGGGAGTATCCAAGAGACCCAGTACTTC | CASSEGTSGSIQETQYF
TRBJ1-2 | - | once | TRBV5-1 | 13 | TGCGCCAGCAGCTTGGGGGGCGACTATGGCTACACCTTC | CASSLGGDYGYTF
TRBJ2-7 | TRBD1 | - | TRBV2 | 15 | TGTGCCAGCAGTGGTGGGACAGGGCTGCCCTACGAGCAGTACTTC | CASSGGTGLPYEQYF
TRBJ1-4 | - | once | TRBV4-2 | 15 | TGTGCCAGCAGCCAAGATACAGGGTTTCCCGAAAAACTGTTTTTT | CASSQDTGFPEKLFF
TRBJ1-4 | - | - | TRBV6-5 | 15 | TGTGCCAGCAGTTACTCAGCAGCCGGGAATGAAAAACTGTTTTTT | CASSYSAAGNEKLFF